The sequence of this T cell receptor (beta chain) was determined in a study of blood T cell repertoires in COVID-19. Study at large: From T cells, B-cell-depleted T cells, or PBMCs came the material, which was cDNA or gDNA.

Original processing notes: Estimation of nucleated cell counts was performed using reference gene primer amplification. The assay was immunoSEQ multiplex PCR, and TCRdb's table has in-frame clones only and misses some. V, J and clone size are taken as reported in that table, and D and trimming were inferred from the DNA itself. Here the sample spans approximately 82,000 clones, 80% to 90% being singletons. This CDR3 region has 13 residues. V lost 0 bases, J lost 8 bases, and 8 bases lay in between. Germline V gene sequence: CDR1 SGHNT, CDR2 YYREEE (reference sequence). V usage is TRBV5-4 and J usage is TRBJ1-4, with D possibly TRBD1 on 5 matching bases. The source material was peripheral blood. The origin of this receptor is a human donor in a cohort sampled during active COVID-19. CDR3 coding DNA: TGTGCCAGCAGCTTGGCTGGGGCCGAAAAACTGTTTTTT. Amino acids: CASSLAGAEKLFF.